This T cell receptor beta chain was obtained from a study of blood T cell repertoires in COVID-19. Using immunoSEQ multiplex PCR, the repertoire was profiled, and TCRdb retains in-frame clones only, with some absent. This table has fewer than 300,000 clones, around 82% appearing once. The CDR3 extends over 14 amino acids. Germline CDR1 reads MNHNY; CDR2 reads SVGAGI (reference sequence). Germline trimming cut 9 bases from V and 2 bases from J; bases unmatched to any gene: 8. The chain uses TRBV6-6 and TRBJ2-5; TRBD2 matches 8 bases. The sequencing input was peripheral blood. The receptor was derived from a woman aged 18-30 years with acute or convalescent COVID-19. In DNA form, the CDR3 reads TGTGCCAGTTCGAGCGGGGGATCGCAAGAGACCCAGTACTTC. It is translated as CASSSGGSQETQYF.